The clone carrying this T cell receptor beta chain was seen a handful of times. Assay: immunoSEQ multiplex PCR; the TCRdb copy retains only in-frame clones and omits some. The sample carries more than 110,000 clones, more than 85% recorded once. These data are taken from a study of control samples from healthy donors and cancer patients. The CDR3 contains 14 residues. Between the trimmed V and J ends, which lost 2 bases and 8 bases, there was a span of 13 bases. CDR1 and CDR2 (germline): SGHRS, YFSETQ. The specimen sequenced was blood. The TCR originated in a woman in her 30s in good health. V and J are TRBV5-1 and TRBJ1-4; D perhaps matches TRBD1 (5 bases). CDR3 coding DNA: TGCGCCAGCAGCTTCGATGGGGGAACGGAAAAACTGTTTTTT. It specifies CASSFDGGTEKLFF. Drawing the rest from reference TRBV5-1 and TRBJ1-4, the complete variable domain is KAGVTQTPRYLIKTRGQQVTLSCSPISGHRSVSWYQQTPGQGLQFLFEYFSETQRNKGNFPGRFSGRQFSNSRSEMNVSTLELGDSALYLCASSFDGGTEKLFFGSGTQLSVL.